The 25 T cell receptor beta chains listed next were all sequenced from one sample in a study of T cells in Graves' hyperthyroidism and ophthalmopathy. Authors of the study amplified TCR beta CDR3 regions from RNA transcripts. The HTBI primer set was used in a first-round RT-PCR of the TCR CDR3. TCRdb re-analysed the multiplex PCR reads in MiXCR, keeping a single row per CDR3 protein. The profile shows roughly 650,000 distinct CDR3 sequences, 15% to 20% of them singletons. Input material: blood. Receptors originate from a woman in her forties with Graves' ophthalmopathy.

The sample holds a few counts of this clonotype. The V gene is TRBV11-2, the J gene TRBJ2-1; TRBD2 matches 8 bases. CDR3 length: 15 residues. Germline trimming cut 9 bases from V and 2 bases from J; bases unmatched to any gene: 9. Germline V lookup: CDR1 SGHAT, CDR2 FQNNGV. CDR3 amino acids: CASIKRAGAYNEQFF. CDR3 nucleotides: TGTGCCAGTATTAAAAGAGCGGGGGCCTACAATGAGCAGTTCTTC.

At least ten counts were recorded for this clonotype. The chain has TRBV20-1 and TRBJ2-1, with 7 bases lining up with TRBD1. Germline CDR1 is DFQATT and CDR2 is SNEGSKA (reference sequence). CDR3 length: 14 residues. V shed 5 bases, J shed 6 bases, and the junction held 10 bases outside the gene matches. The CDR3 bases are TGCAGTGCTGGCCCCTGGTCAGGGGGCAATGAGCAGTTCTTC. This codes for CSAGPWSGGNEQFF.

This clonotype has at least ten counts. The chain uses TRBV3-1 and TRBJ1-1; D may be TRBD1 (6 bases). Trimming left V 3 bases short and J 4 bases short, with 9 bases between. Germline loops: CDR1 LGHDT, CDR2 YNNKEL (reference sequence). This CDR3 is built from 13 residues. CDR3 residues: CASSHSDSTEAFF. DNA of the CDR3: TGTGCCAGCAGCCATTCGGACAGCACTGAAGCTTTCTTT.

The V and J genes are TRBV29-1 and TRBJ2-3, with D perhaps matching TRBD1 (5 bases). This CDR3 has 12 residues. V gave up 6 bases and J gave up 2 bases, with 9 bases separating them. Germline V lookup: CDR1 SQVTM, CDR2 ANQGSEA. In nucleotides, the CDR3 is TGCAGCGTCTGGACAAACACAGATACGCAGTATTTT. It translates to CSVWTNTDTQYF.

In this sample, this clonotype turned up a few times. This chain uses TRBV6-1 with TRBJ1-5; the D gene is possibly TRBD1 (5 bases). The ends were cut back, 4 bases at V and 0 bases at J, with 10 bases in the middle. The length of the CDR3 is 15 residues. Germline V CDR1 and CDR2: MNHNS, SASEGT. The CDR3 DNA reads TGTGCCAGCAGTGGCGGGGCCCTTAGCAATCAGCCCCAGCATTTT. It specifies CASSGGALSNQPQHF.

This clonotype was picked up a small number of times. This chain links TRBV18 with TRBJ2-1, with 7 bases that match TRBD1. The length of the CDR3 is 17 residues. The ends lost 2 bases at V and 1 base at J; junction bases unmatched: 8. Germline CDR1 and CDR2: KGHSH and LQKENI. This chain's CDR3 is CASSPRQGELSYNEQFF. CDR3 nucleotide sequence: TGTGCCAGCTCACCAAGGCAGGGGGAGTTGTCCTACAATGAGCAGTTCTTC.

Many counts were recorded for this clonotype. The chain is built from TRBV3-1 and TRBJ2-1, with TRBD2 matching over 10 bases. Germline CDR1 LGHDT, CDR2 YNNKEL (reference sequence). V was clipped by 5 bases and J by 8 bases; unmatched bases: 9. The CDR3 contains 15 residues. The CDR3 DNA follows: TGTGCCAGCAGCTCCTACCCTAGCGGGAGTTATGAGCAGTTCTTC. Its translation is CASSSYPSGSYEQFF.

This clonotype occurred many times. The chain has TRBV2 and TRBJ2-1; weak D call: TRBD1 (7 bases). Germline assignment: CDR1 SNHLY and CDR2 FYNNEI. The CDR3 is made up of 16 amino acids. Trimming took 1 base from V and 0 from J, leaving 10 bases between them. DNA for the CDR3: TGTGCCAGCAGTGAAGACAGGGGAGGCTCCTACAATGAGCAGTTCTTC. This sequence encodes CASSEDRGGSYNEQFF.

Only a few counts were recorded for this clonotype. This sequence joins TRBV6-1 and TRBJ1-1; D is uncertain. Germline V gene lookup returns CDR1 MNHNS and CDR2 SASEGT. The V and J ends lost 8 bases and 6 bases respectively, with 7 bases between them. The CDR3 sequence is 10 residues long. DNA for the CDR3: TGTGCCAGCCTTCCTCCTGAAGCTTTCTTT. Residues: CASLPPEAFF.

This clonotype has only a few counts. This chain links TRBV29-1 with TRBJ2-1; TRBD2 matches 7 bases. Germline CDR1 SQVTM, CDR2 ANQGSEA. Germline trimming cut 2 bases from V and 3 bases from J; bases unmatched to any gene: 4. The CDR3 spans 14 residues. The CDR3 bases are TGCAGCGTTGAATGGACTAGAGGCTACAATGAGCAGTTCTTC. It translates to CSVEWTRGYNEQFF.

This clonotype was recorded many times. The CDR3 protein is CAWSAGGFFEQFF. CDR3 in DNA: TGTGCCTGGTCGGCGGGAGGCTTCTTTGAGCAGTTCTTC. The chain is built from TRBV30 and TRBJ2-1, with 8 positions matching TRBD2. The junction had 9 bases not matched to a gene; V was cut back by 5 bases and J by 9 bases. The CDR3 runs to 13 residues. CDR1 and CDR2 (germline): GTSNPN, SVGIG (reference sequence).

This clonotype was counted at least ten times. The J gene is TRBJ1-2, the V gene TRBV7-2; TRBD1 agrees at 9 bases. V was clipped by 5 bases and J by 4 bases; unmatched bases: 14. The CDR3 has 17 residues. CDR1 and CDR2 (germline): SGHTA, FQGNSA. CDR3 sequence: CASSKRTGAVRIYGYTF. The CDR3 nucleotides are TGTGCCAGCAGCAAGAGGACAGGGGCTGTAAGGATCTATGGCTACACCTTC.

This clonotype showed up just a few times. The chain joins TRBV19 to TRBJ1-5; D is undetermined. This CDR3 spans 12 amino acids. V shed 5 bases and J shed 6 bases, with 8 bases lying between them. Germline V gives CDR1 LNHDA, CDR2 SQIVND (reference sequence). The CDR3 loop is CASSPYGQPQHF. The CDR3, as DNA: TGTGCCAGTAGTCCCTACGGTCAGCCCCAGCATTTT. The full variable domain, with the rest looked up from reference TRBV19 and TRBJ1-5, is DGGITQSPKYLFRKEGQNVTLSCEQNLNHDAMYWYRQDPGQGLRLIYYSQIVNDFQKGDIAEGYSVSREKKESFPLTVTSAQKNPTAFYLCASSPYGQPQHFGDGTRLSIL.

The genes are TRBV12-3 or TRBV12-4 and TRBJ2-7; 7 bases agree with TRBD1. Trimming at V came to 5 bases and at J to 4 bases, leaving 11 bases not matched to a gene. The length of the CDR3 is 15 residues. The CDR3 DNA sequence: TGTGCCAGCAGTAAAAGGGGGACAGAGAATTACGAGCAGTACTTC. This encodes CASSKRGTENYEQYF.

As DNA, the CDR3 is TGTGCCAGCGGGGACAGTTATAATTCACCCCTCCACTTT. Translating gives CASGDSYNSPLHF. This chain joins TRBV10-3 and TRBJ1-6; 7 nucleotides agree with TRBD1. Germline lookup yields CDR1 ENHRY and CDR2 SYGVKD. The V segment lost 10 bases and the J segment 4 bases; nucleotides outside the gene matches: 4. CDR3 length: 13 amino acids.

This clonotype was found many times. The chain couples TRBV2 to TRBJ1-4; D might be TRBD1 (5 bases). CDR3 length equals 15 residues. Trimming stripped 3 bases from V and 3 bases from J, with 11 bases between. Germline CDR1 reads SNHLY; CDR2 reads FYNNEI. CDR3 nucleotide sequence: TGTGCCAGCAGTGAGCAGGGTATATCTAATGAAAAACTGTTTTTT. Translated: CASSEQGISNEKLFF.

This clonotype occurred a few times. This chain joins TRBV2 and TRBJ1-2; 8 positions match TRBD1. With V trimmed by 2 bases and J by 1 base, 6 bases remained unmatched. Germline lookup yields CDR1 SNHLY and CDR2 FYNNEI. The CDR3 runs 16 residues. CDR3 DNA sequence: TGTGCCAGCAGTGAATGGGGGACAGGAGTTAACTATGGCTACACCTTC. Its translation is CASSEWGTGVNYGYTF. Full variable domain (remainder filled in from reference TRBV2 and TRBJ1-2): EPEVTQTPSHQVTQMGQEVILRCVPISNHLYFYWYRQILGQKVEFLVSFYNNEISEKSEIFDDQFSVERPDGSNFTLKIRSTKLEDSAMYFCASSEWGTGVNYGYTFGSGTRLTVV.

Of note for this clonotype: A much larger clone differs from this one at a single base, so this may be a read error. The rearrangement uses TRBV27 and TRBJ2-3; no clear D gene. The CDR3 has 12 amino acids. Trimming pared 6 bases from V and 2 bases from J, leaving 6 bases between. Germline V gene lookup returns CDR1 MNHEY and CDR2 SMNVEV (reference sequence). For the CDR3, the DNA is TGTGCCAGCAGGACACACACAGATACGCAGTATTTT. It encodes CASRTHTDTQYF.

This clonotype has just a few counts. V and J are TRBV5-1 and TRBJ2-3; TRBD2 aligns across 13 bases. Germline CDR1 reads SGHRS; CDR2 reads YFSETQ. The CDR3 is 16 amino acids. Germline trimming cut 4 bases from V and 2 bases from J; bases unmatched to any gene: 4. CDR3 in DNA: TGCGCCAGCAGCACGGGGACTAGCGGGGACACAGATACGCAGTATTTT. Residues: CASSTGTSGDTDTQYF. The complete variable domain, with remaining parts taken from reference TRBV5-1 and TRBJ2-3, reads KAGVTQTPRYLIKTRGQQVTLSCSPISGHRSVSWYQQTPGQGLQFLFEYFSETQRNKGNFPGRFSGRQFSNSRSEMNVSTLELGDSALYLCASSTGTSGDTDTQYFGPGTRLTVL.

This clonotype has only a few counts. V and J are TRBV20-1 and TRBJ1-5; D perhaps matches TRBD1 (6 bases). Germline V gene sequence: CDR1 DFQATT, CDR2 SNEGSKA (reference sequence). Trimming stripped 2 bases from V and 4 bases from J, with 15 bases between. This CDR3 spans 15 amino acids. Written as DNA, the CDR3 is TGCAGTGCTAGAAAAAGCGGACAGCCTAATCAGCCCCAGCATTTT. Its translation: CSARKSGQPNQPQHF.

Many counts were recorded for this clonotype. The rearrangement links TRBV6-5 to TRBJ2-2; D gene uncertain. Between the trimmed V and J ends, which lost 0 bases and 6 bases, there was a span of 14 bases. The CDR3 runs to 16 residues. Germline lookup yields CDR1 MNHEY and CDR2 SVGAGI. The CDR3 reads CASSYSKGAGPGELFF. The DNA of the CDR3 is TGTGCCAGCAGTTACTCGAAAGGCGCAGGCCCCGGGGAGCTGTTTTTT.

CDR3 residues: CASSYLRTGNNEQFF. The CDR3, as DNA: TGTGCCAGCAGTTATCTCCGGACAGGAAACAATGAGCAGTTCTTC. The rearrangement joins TRBV6-2 or TRBV6-3 to TRBJ2-1; TRBD1 aligns across 7 bases. The CDR3 loop spans 15 amino acids. Germline lookup yields CDR1 MNHEY and CDR2 SVGEGT. Germline trimming cut 3 bases from V and 5 bases from J; bases unmatched to any gene: 7.

At least ten counts were recorded for this clonotype. V gene TRBV7-9 combines with J gene TRBJ2-5; TRBD2 matches at 11 bases. The CDR3 consists of 16 residues. V gave up 6 bases and J gave up 5 bases; unmatched junction bases: 11. Per the germline V gene, CDR1 is SEHNR and CDR2 is FQNEAQ (reference sequence). CDR3 protein: CASSPLPSGRWETQYF. CDR3 sequence (DNA): TGTGCCAGCAGTCCCTTACCTAGCGGGAGGTGGGAGACCCAGTACTTC.

The chain employs TRBV29-1 and TRBJ1-2; 7 bases agree with TRBD1. This CDR3 comprises 11 residues. Germline V gives CDR1 SQVTM, CDR2 ANQGSEA. V was clipped by 7 bases and J by 6 bases; unmatched bases: 5. For the CDR3, the DNA is TGCAGCGGCCAAACAGGGGATGGCTACACCTTC. It specifies CSGQTGDGYTF.

This clonotype was picked up many times. The J gene is TRBJ2-2, the V gene TRBV20-1; unclear D gene. Between the trimmed V and J ends, which lost 3 bases and 2 bases, there was a span of 13 bases. Germline values: CDR1 DFQATT, CDR2 SNEGSKA (reference sequence). The CDR3 length is 15 residues. CDR3 region: CSASESRSNTGELFF. The CDR3 DNA sequence: TGCAGTGCTAGCGAGTCCAGGTCTAACACCGGGGAGCTGTTTTTT.